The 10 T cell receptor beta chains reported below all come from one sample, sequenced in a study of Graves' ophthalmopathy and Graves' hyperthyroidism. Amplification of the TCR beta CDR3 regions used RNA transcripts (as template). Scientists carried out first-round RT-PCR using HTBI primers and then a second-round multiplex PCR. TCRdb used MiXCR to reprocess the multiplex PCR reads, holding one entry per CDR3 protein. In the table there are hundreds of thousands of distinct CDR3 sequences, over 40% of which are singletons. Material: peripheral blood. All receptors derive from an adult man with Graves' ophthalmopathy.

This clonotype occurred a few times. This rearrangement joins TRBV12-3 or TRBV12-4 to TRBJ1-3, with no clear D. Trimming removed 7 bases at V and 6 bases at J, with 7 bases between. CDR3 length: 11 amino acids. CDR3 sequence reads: CASNLLNTIYF. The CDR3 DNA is TGTGCCAGCAACTTGTTAAACACCATATATTTT.

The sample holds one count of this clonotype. This CDR3 reads CASSQGLGQPLHF. The DNA for the CDR3 is TGTGCCAGCAGCCAAGGGTTGGGTCAGCCCCTCCACTTT. This chain joins TRBV14 and TRBJ1-6; no clear D. The length of the CDR3 is 13 residues. The V end was cut by 1 base, the J end by 13 bases, with 11 bases between. CDR1 and CDR2 (germline): SGHDN, FVKESK.

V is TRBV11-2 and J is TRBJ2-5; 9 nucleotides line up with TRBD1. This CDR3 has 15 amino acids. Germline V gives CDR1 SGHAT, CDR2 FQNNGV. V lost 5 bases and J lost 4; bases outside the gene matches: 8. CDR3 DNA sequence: TGTGCCAGCAGCACACGGACAGGGGCCTTAGAGACCCAGTACTTC. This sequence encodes CASSTRTGALETQYF.

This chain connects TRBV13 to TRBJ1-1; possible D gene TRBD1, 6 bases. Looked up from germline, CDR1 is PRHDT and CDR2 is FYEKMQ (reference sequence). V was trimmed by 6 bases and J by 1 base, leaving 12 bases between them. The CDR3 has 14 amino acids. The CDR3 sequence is CASSWGGRNTEAFF. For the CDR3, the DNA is TGTGCCAGCAGTTGGGGGGGGCGGAACACTGAAGCTTTCTTT.

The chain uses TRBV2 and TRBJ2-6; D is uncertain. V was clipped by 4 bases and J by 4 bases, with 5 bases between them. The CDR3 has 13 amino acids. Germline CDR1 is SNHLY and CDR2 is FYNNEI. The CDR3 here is CASSGGGANVLTF. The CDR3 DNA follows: TGTGCCAGCAGTGGGGGAGGGGCCAACGTCCTGACTTTC. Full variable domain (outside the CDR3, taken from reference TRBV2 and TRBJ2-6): EPEVTQTPSHQVTQMGQEVILRCVPISNHLYFYWYRQILGQKVEFLVSFYNNEISEKSEIFDDQFSVERPDGSNFTLKIRSTKLEDSAMYFCASSGGGANVLTFGAGSRLTVL.

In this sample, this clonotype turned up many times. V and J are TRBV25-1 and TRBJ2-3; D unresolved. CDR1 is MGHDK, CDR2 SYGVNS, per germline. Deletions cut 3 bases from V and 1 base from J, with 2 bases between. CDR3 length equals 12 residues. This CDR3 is CASSDRTDTQYF. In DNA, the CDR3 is TGTGCCAGCAGTGATCGCACAGATACGCAGTATTTT.

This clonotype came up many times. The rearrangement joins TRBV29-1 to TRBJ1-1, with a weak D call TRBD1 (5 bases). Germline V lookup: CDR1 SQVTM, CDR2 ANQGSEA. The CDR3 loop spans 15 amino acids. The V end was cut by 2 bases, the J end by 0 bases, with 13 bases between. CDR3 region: CSVELEGRMNTEAFF. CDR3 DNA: TGCAGCGTTGAACTTGAGGGGAGGATGAACACTGAAGCTTTCTTT. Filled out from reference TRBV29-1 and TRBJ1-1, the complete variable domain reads SAVISQKPSRDICQRGTSLTIQCQVDSQVTMMFWYRQQPGQSLTLIATANQGSEATYESGFVIDKFPISRPNLTFSTLTVSNMSPEDSSIYLCSVELEGRMNTEAFFGQGTRLTVV.

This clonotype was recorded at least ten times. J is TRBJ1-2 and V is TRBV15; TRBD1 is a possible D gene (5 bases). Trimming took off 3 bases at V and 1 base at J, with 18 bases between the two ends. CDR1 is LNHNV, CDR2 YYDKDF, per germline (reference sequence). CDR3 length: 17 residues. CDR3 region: CATSSRGGGEVNYGYTF. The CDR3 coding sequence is TGTGCCACCAGCAGTCGGGGTGGGGGGGAGGTTAACTATGGCTACACCTTC.

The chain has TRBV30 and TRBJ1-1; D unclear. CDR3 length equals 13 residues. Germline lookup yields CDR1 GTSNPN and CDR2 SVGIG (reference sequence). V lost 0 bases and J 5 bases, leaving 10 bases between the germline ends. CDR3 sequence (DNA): TGTGCCTGGAGTGTATCGAGGACGACTGAAGCTTTCTTT. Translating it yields CAWSVSRTTEAFF.

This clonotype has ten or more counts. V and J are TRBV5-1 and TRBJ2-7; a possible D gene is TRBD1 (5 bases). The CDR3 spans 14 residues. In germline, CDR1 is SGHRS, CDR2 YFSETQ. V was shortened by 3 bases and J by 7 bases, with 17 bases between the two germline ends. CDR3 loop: CASSYASRAGEQYF. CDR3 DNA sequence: TGCGCCAGCAGCTACGCATCCAGGGCAGGGGAGCAGTACTTC.